Detailed here is one T cell receptor (beta chain). These data belong to a study of T cell changes during pregnancy in multiple sclerosis. TCRdb's copy holds only in-frame clones and misses some; the assay was immunoSEQ multiplex PCR. The data show 40,000 to 45,000 clones, just over 90% seen once. The sequenced sample was CD4+ T cells from peripheral blood mononuclear cells, obtained in the third trimester of pregnancy. This TCR was recovered from a female donor with multiple sclerosis, enrolled in a pregnancy study.

The CDR3 DNA is TGTGCCAGCAGTTTGACGGGACAGGGAAATAGCGAGCAGTACTTC. This encodes CASSLTGQGNSEQYF. This chain connects TRBV28 to TRBJ2-7; 9 bases line up with TRBD1. This CDR3 contains 15 residues. From germline, CDR1 is MDHEN and CDR2 SYDVKM. V lost 3 bases to trimming and J lost 6 bases; unmatched junction nucleotides: 9.